The source of this T cell receptor beta chain is a study of T cell responses to AZD1222 COVID-19 vaccine. Findings and caveats of the study: Donors skewed white British and female; clonal diversity was possibly underestimated. Baseline serology detected seropositivity in only six AZD1222 recipients.

The germline CDR1 and CDR2 sequences are LNHDA and SQIVND (reference sequence). CDR3 size: 13 residues. The ends were cut back, 6 bases at V and 1 base at J, with 7 bases in the middle. Method: immunoSEQ multiplex PCR; TCRdb's copy keeps in-frame clones and lacks some. In the table there are around 100,000 clones, 90% to 95% of which are singletons. As concerns this clone: The target antigen is unknown.

The rearrangement links TRBV19 to TRBJ2-1; D is unclear. The TCR originated in an adult in good health. Source: peripheral blood, taken on day 0 of AZD1222 vaccination. The CDR3 protein is CASSGGSYNEQFF. The CDR3 DNA follows: TGTGCCAGTAGCGGCGGATCCTACAATGAGCAGTTCTTC. The full variable domain, its missing parts supplied by reference TRBV19 and TRBJ2-1, is DGGITQSPKYLFRKEGQNVTLSCEQNLNHDAMYWYRQDPGQGLRLIYYSQIVNDFQKGDIAEGYSVSREKKESFPLTVTSAQKNPTAFYLCASSGGSYNEQFFGPGTRLTVL.